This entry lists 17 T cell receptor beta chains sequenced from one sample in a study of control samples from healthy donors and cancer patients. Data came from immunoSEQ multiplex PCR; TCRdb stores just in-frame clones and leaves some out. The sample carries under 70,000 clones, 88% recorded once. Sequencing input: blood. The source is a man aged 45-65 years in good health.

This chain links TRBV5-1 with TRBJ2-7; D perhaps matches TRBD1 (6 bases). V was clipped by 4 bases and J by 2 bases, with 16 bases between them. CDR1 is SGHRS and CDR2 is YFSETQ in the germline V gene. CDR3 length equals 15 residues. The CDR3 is CASSPRDMPTYEQYF. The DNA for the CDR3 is TGCGCCAGCAGCCCTAGGGACATGCCTACCTACGAGCAGTACTTC.

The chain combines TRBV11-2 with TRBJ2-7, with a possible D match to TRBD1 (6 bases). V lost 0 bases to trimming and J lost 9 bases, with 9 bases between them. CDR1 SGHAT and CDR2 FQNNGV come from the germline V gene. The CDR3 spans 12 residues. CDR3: CASSLDLQGQYF. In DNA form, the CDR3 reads TGTGCCAGCAGCTTAGATCTACAGGGGCAGTACTTC.

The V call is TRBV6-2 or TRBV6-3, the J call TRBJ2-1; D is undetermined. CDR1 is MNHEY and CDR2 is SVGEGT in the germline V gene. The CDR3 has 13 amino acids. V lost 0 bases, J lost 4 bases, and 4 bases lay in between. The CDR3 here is CASSYSVYNEQFF. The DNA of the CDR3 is TGTGCCAGCAGTTACTCGGTTTACAATGAGCAGTTCTTC.

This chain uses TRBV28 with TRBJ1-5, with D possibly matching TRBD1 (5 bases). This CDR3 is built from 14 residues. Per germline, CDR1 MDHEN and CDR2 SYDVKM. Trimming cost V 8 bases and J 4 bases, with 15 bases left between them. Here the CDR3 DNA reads TGTGCCAGCGCCATGGGACCCGCTAATCAGCCCCAGCATTTT. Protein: CASAMGPANQPQHF. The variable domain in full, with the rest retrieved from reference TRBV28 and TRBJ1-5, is DVKVTQSSRYLVKRTGEKVFLECVQDMDHENMFWYRQDPGLGLRLIYFSYDVKMKEKGDIPEGYSVSREKKERFSLILESASTNQTSMYLCASAMGPANQPQHFGDGTRLSIL.

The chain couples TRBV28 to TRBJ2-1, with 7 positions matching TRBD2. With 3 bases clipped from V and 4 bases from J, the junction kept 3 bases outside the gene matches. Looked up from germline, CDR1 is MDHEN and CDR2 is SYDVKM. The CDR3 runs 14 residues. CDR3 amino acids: CASSLSGVYNEQFF. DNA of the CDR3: TGTGCCAGCAGTTTGAGCGGGGTATACAATGAGCAGTTCTTC.

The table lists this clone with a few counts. CDR3 amino acids: CASSLDGSGRSVDEQFF. The CDR3 DNA sequence: TGTGCCAGCAGCTTAGATGGGTCCGGACGGAGTGTCGATGAGCAGTTCTTC. The chain joins TRBV7-8 to TRBJ2-1; no firm D call. This CDR3 is built from 17 residues. V was cut by 1 base and J by 8 bases, with 21 bases left in between. Germline V gene lookup returns CDR1 SGHVS and CDR2 FQNEAQ. The full variable domain, its missing parts supplied by reference TRBV7-8 and TRBJ2-1, is GAGVSQSPRYKVAKRGQDVALRCDPISGHVSLFWYQQALGQGPEFLTYFQNEAQLDKSGLPSDRFFAERPEGSVSTLKIQRTQQEDSAVYLCASSLDGSGRSVDEQFFGPGTRLTVL.

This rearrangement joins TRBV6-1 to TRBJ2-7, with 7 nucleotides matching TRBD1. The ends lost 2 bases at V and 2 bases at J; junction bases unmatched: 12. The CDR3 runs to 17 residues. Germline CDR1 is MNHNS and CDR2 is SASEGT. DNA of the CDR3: TGTGCCAGCAGTGAAATGGCCGGGACAGCCGGAACCTACGAGCAGTACTTC. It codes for CASSEMAGTAGTYEQYF.

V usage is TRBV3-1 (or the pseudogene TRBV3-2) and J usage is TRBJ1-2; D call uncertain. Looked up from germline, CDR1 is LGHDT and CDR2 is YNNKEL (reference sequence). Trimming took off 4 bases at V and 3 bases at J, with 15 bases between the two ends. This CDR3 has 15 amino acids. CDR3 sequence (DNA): TGTGCCAGCAGCCTCGGACCCCGAGGCGACTATGGCTACACCTTC. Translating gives CASSLGPRGDYGYTF.

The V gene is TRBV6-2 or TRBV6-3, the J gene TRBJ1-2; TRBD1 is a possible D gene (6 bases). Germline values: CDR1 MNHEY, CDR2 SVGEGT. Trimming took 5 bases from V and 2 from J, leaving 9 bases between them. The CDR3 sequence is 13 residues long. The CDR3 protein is CASSMTGNYGYTF. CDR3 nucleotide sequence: TGTGCCAGCAGTATGACAGGCAACTATGGCTACACCTTC.

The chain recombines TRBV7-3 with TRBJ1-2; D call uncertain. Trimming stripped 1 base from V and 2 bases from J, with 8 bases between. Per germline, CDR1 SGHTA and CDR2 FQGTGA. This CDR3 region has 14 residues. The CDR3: CASSLMAVNYGYTF. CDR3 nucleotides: TGTGCCAGCAGCTTAATGGCAGTAAACTATGGCTACACCTTC.

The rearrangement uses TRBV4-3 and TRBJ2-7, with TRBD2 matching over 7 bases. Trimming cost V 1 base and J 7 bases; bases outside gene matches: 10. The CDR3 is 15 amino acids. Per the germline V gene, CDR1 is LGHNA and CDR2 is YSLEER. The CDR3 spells CASSQARRGSGEQYF. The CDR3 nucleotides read TGCGCCAGCAGCCAAGCTCGGCGCGGGAGCGGAGAGCAGTACTTC.

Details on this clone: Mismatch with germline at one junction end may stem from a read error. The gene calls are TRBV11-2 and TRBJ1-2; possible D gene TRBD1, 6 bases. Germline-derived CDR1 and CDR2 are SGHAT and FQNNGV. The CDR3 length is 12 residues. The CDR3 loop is CASSLDRGTTVF. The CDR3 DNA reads TGTGCCAGCAGCTTAGATCGGGGGACAACCGTCTTC.

This CDR3 is CASSQVIPGPLAGNTIYF. The CDR3 nucleotides read TGCGCCAGCAGCCAAGTAATCCCCGGTCCCCTGGCTGGAAACACCATATATTTT. The V call is TRBV4-3, the J call TRBJ1-3; D gene uncertain. The CDR3 sequence is 18 residues long. CDR1 LGHNA and CDR2 YSLEER come from the germline V gene. The V gene lost 1 base and the J gene lost 2 bases, with 18 bases spanning the gap.

The CDR3 sequence: CASSQGGTSGRGDTQYF. As DNA, the CDR3 is TGCGCCAGCAGCCAAGGGGGGACTAGCGGTCGAGGGGATACGCAGTATTTT. The chain combines TRBV4-1 with TRBJ2-3, with TRBD2 matching 11 bases. The V and J ends lost 1 base and 6 bases, in that order; junction bases with no gene match: 9. CDR3 length: 17 residues. The germline V gene encodes CDR1 MGHRA and CDR2 YSYEKL.

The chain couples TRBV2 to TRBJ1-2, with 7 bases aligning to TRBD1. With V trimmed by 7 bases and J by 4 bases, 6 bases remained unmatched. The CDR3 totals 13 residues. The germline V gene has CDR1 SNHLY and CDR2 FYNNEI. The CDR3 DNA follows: TGTGCCAGCACTGGGACAGCTGGCTATGGCTACACCTTC. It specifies CASTGTAGYGYTF.

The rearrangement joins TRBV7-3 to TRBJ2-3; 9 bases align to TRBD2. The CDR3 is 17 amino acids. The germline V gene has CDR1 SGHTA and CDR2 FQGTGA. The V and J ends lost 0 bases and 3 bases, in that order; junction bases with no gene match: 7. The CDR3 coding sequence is TGTGCCAGCAGCTTAACTAGCGGGAGTTCGAGGACAGATACGCAGTATTTT. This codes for CASSLTSGSSRTDTQYF.

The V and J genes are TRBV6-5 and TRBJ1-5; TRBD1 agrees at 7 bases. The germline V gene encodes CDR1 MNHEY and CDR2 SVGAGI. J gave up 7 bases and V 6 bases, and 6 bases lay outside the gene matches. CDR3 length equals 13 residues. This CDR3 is CASRLTGDQPQHF. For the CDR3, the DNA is TGTGCCAGCAGATTAACAGGGGACCAGCCCCAGCATTTT.